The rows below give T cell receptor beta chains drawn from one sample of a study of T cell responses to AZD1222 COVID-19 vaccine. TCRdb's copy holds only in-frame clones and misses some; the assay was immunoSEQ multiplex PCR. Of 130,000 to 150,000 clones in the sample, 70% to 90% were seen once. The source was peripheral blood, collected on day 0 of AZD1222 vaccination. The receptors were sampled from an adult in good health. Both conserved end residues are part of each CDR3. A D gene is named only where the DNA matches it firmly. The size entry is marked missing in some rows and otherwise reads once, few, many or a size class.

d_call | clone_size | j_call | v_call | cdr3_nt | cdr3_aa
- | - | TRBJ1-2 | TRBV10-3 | TGTGCCACCACAGGGTCTGGCTATGGCTACACCTTC | CATTGSGYGYTF
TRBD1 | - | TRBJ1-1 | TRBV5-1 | TGCGCCAGCAGCTGGACAGGGCCGGGAGCTTTCTTT | CASSWTGPGAFF
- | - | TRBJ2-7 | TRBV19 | TGTGCCAGTAAGGGCCGCTCCTACGAGCAGTACTTC | CASKGRSYEQYF
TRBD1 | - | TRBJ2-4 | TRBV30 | TGTGCCTGGAGTCTGGGACAGGGCCTAGCCAAAAACATTCAGTACTTC | CAWSLGQGLAKNIQYF
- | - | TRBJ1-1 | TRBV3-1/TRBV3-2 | TGTGCCAGCAGCCCCTCCGATCGTGAAGCTTTCTTT | CASSPSDREAFF
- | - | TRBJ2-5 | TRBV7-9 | TGTGCCAGCAGCGGACAAAGGACTACTCCGAGCCAAGAGACCCAGTACTTC | CASSGQRTTPSQETQYF
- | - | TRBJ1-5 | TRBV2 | TGTGCCAGCAGCCTTCGGCCGAGTGGTGGCAATCAGCCCCAGCATTTT | CASSLRPSGGNQPQHF
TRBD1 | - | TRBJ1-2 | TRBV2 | TGTGCCCAGCGGAAGGTGACAGGGGTGCGCAATGGCTACACCTTC | CAQRKVTGVRNGYTF
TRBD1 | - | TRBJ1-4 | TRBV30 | TGTGCCTGCCAGCCGACAGGGGAGGCTAATGAAAAACTGTTTTTT | CACQPTGEANEKLFF
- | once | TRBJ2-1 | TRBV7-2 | TGTGCCAGCAGCTCCTCGGCGGACTCCTCGCACAATGAGCAGTTCTTC | CASSSSADSSHNEQFF
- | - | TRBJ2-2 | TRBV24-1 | TGTGCCACCTCTAGCGACGCGAACACCGGGGAGCTGTTTTTT | CATSSDANTGELFF
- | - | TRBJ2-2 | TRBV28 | TGTGCCAGCAATGGACACGGGGAGCTGTTTTTT | CASNGHGELFF
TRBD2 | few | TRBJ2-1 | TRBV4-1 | TGCGCCAGCAGCCACGGACTAGAGAACAATGAGCAGTTCTTC | CASSHGLENNEQFF
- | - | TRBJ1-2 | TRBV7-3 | TGTGCCAGCAGCCCCTCGGCCGGGCCGGCCTATGGCTACACCTTC | CASSPSAGPAYGYTF
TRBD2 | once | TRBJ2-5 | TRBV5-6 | TGTGCCAGCAGCTCGCCTCTAGCGGGGGCCCGGGAGACCCAGTACTTC | CASSSPLAGARETQYF
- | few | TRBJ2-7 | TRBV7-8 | TGTGCCAGCAGCTTCAATCCCCTCTACGAGCAGTACTTC | CASSFNPLYEQYF
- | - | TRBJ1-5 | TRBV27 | TGTGCCAGCAGCCGCGGGCAGGGTGCGACGCCCCAGCATTTT | CASSRGQGATPQHF
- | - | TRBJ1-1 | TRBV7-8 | TGTGCCAGCAGCTTAGGAAGTGGGATCCTGGACACTGAAGCTTTCTTT | CASSLGSGILDTEAFF
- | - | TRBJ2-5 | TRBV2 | TGTGCCAGCAGTGAATCTCTTCCGACAGGCCAAGAGACCCAGTACTTC | CASSESLPTGQETQYF
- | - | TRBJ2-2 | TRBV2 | TGTGCCAGCACCGGGGACACCGGGGAGCTGTTTTTT | CASTGDTGELFF
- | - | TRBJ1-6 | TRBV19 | TGTGCCAGTAGTCTTAGACAGGACCTCTCCTATAATTCACCCCTCCACTTT | CASSLRQDLSYNSPLHF
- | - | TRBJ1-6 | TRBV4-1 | TGCGCCAGCAGCCAAAGTCAGGGGAGGAATTCACCCCTCCACTTT | CASSQSQGRNSPLHF
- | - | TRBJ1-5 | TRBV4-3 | TGCGCCAGCAGCCCTGGGGCAGGTTTCAATCAGCCCCAGCATTTT | CASSPGAGFNQPQHF
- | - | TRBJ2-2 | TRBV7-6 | TGTGCCAGCAGCCCGAGCGGTAGTGGAACCGGGGAGCTGTTTTTT | CASSPSGSGTGELFF
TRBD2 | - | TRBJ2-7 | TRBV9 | TGTGCCAGCAGCGTAGCGACTAGCGCGTCCTACGAGCAGTACTTC | CASSVATSASYEQYF
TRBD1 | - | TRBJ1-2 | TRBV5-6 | TGTGCCAGCAGCTCCCGCGGGACAGGGGGCGAGTATGACTATGGCTACACCTTC | CASSSRGTGGEYDYGYTF
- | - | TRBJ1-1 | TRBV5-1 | TGCGCCAGCAGCTCGGCACCTTCCCGGACCACTGAAGCTTTCTTT | CASSSAPSRTTEAFF
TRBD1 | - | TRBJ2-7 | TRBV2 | TGTGCCAGCTCGGGACAGGGAGGCTACGAGCAGTACTTC | CASSGQGGYEQYF